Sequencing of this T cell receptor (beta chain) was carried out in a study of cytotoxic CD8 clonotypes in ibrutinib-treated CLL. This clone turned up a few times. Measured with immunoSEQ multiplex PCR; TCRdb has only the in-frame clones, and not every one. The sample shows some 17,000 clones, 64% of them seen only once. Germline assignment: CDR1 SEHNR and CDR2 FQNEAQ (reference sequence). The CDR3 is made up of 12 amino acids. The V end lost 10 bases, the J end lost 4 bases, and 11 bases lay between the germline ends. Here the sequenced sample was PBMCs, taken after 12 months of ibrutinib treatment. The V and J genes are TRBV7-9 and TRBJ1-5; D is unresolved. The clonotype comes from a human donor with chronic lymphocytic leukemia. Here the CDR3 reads CATGKGNQPQHF. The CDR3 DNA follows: TGTGCCACCGGGAAGGGTAATCAGCCCCAGCATTTT.